A selection of T cell receptor beta chains follows, all from one sample in a study of T cell responses to AZD1222 COVID-19 vaccine. This table comes from immunoSEQ multiplex PCR, and its TCRdb copy is limited to in-frame clones, with some not included. The data show roughly 120,000 clones, approximately 85% seen once. Sequencing was performed on peripheral blood, taken on day 0 of AZD1222 vaccination. The receptors shown here come from an adult in good health. Both conserved end residues are part of each CDR3. A D gene is named only where the DNA matches it firmly. Size is omitted from some rows. Given values are once, few, many or a class for expanded clones.

d_call | j_call | clone_size | v_call | cdr3_aa | cdr3_nt
TRBD1 | TRBJ1-2 | NA | TRBV7-2 | CASNLDRGDYGYTF | TGTGCCAGCAACCTGGACAGGGGAGACTATGGCTACACCTTC
TRBD1 | TRBJ1-2 | NA | TRBV2 | CARQGGANYGYTF | TGTGCCAGACAGGGGGGCGCTAACTATGGCTACACCTTC
NA | TRBJ1-3 | NA | TRBV7-9 | CASSSTYSGNTIYF | TGTGCCAGCAGCTCGACATACTCTGGAAACACCATATATTTT
TRBD1 | TRBJ1-1 | NA | TRBV18 | CASSRQGGDTEAFF | TGTGCCAGCTCAAGACAGGGTGGGGACACTGAAGCTTTCTTT
NA | TRBJ2-7 | NA | TRBV14 | CASSQWGSTYEQYF | TGTGCCAGCAGCCAATGGGGCAGCACTTACGAGCAGTACTTC
TRBD1 | TRBJ2-2 | NA | TRBV7-3 | CASSRTGTGGPGELFF | TGTGCCAGCAGCCGGACCGGGACAGGGGGCCCCGGGGAGCTGTTTTTT
NA | TRBJ2-2 | NA | TRBV6-4 | CASSAQGPGELFF | TGTGCCAGCAGCGCTCAGGGTCCCGGGGAGCTGTTTTTT
NA | TRBJ2-5 | once | TRBV19 | CASRTDRRETQYF | TGTGCCAGTAGAACGGACCGCCGGGAGACCCAGTACTTC
TRBD2 | TRBJ2-7 | once | TRBV9 | CASSPRGGAGYEQYF | TGTGCCAGCAGCCCCCGGGGGGGCGCCGGGTACGAGCAGTACTTC
TRBD2 | TRBJ2-2 | NA | TRBV7-6 | CASSLSGLAGALNTGELFF | TGTGCCAGCAGCTTATCCGGCCTAGCGGGAGCCCTGAACACCGGGGAGCTGTTTTTT
NA | TRBJ1-5 | NA | TRBV2 | CASSFEGGSNQPQHF | TGTGCCAGCAGTTTTGAGGGGGGTAGCAATCAGCCCCAGCATTTT
NA | TRBJ2-5 | NA | TRBV6-6 | CASSYEDYPWETQYF | TGTGCCAGCAGTTACGAGGACTATCCTTGGGAGACCCAGTACTTC
TRBD1 | TRBJ1-6 | NA | TRBV14 | CASSQSRDRVNSPLHF | TGTGCCAGCAGCCAGAGCCGGGACAGGGTCAATTCACCCCTCCACTTT
NA | TRBJ1-5 | NA | TRBV12-3/TRBV12-4 | CASSPAYQPQHF | TGTGCCAGCAGTCCGGCCTATCAGCCCCAGCATTTT
NA | TRBJ2-1 | NA | TRBV6-5 | CASSNSGNYNEQFF | TGTGCCAGCAGTAACAGCGGTAACTACAATGAGCAGTTCTTC
NA | TRBJ2-7 | NA | TRBV25-1 | CASRGHLTYEQYF | TGTGCCAGCAGGGGACACCTTACCTACGAGCAGTACTTC
TRBD1 | TRBJ1-2 | NA | TRBV28 | CASSLLAGGGYTF | TGTGCCAGCAGTTTATTAGCAGGGGGCGGCTACACCTTC
TRBD2 | TRBJ2-7 | few | TRBV3-1/TRBV3-2 | CASSLSGSSYEQYF | TGTGCCAGCAGCCTTAGCGGGAGCTCCTACGAGCAGTACTTC
NA | TRBJ2-7 | NA | TRBV18 | CASSPPSSGSLYEQYF | TGTGCCAGCTCACCCCCCTCCTCGGGCAGTCTCTACGAGCAGTACTTC
TRBD1 | TRBJ2-7 | NA | TRBV19 | CASSIGGTGTYEQYF | TGTGCCAGTAGTATAGGCGGGACAGGGACCTACGAGCAGTACTTC
NA | TRBJ1-1 | NA | TRBV6-1 | CASSEAASDSNTEAFF | TGTGCCAGCAGTGAGGCCGCATCGGACAGTAACACTGAAGCTTTCTTT
TRBD1 | TRBJ1-1 | NA | TRBV3-1/TRBV3-2 | CASSPRQGNTKTEAFF | TGTGCCAGCAGCCCCCGACAGGGCAACACCAAAACTGAAGCTTTCTTT
NA | TRBJ2-3 | NA | TRBV18 | CASSPGSGTDTQYF | TGTGCCAGCTCACCAGGGTCCGGAACAGATACGCAGTATTTT
TRBD2 | TRBJ2-7 | NA | TRBV7-8 | CASSNRGLAGVSEQYF | TGTGCCAGCAGCAATAGAGGACTAGCGGGAGTTAGCGAGCAGTACTTC
TRBD1 | TRBJ1-1 | NA | TRBV19 | CASSMIPGTGNSEAFF | TGTGCCAGTAGTATGATCCCCGGGACAGGGAACTCTGAAGCTTTCTTT
TRBD1 | TRBJ2-7 | once | TRBV5-1 | CASSITGTDCEQYF | TGCGCCAGCAGCATAACCGGGACAGACTGCGAGCAGTACTTC
NA | TRBJ2-7 | NA | TRBV2 | CASSAMGALTYEQYF | TGTGCCAGCAGTGCGATGGGGGCTCTGACCTACGAGCAGTACTTC
NA | TRBJ1-1 | NA | TRBV30 | CAWRPKGGAEAFF | TGTGCCTGGAGGCCCAAGGGGGGGGCGGAAGCTTTCTTT
TRBD1 | TRBJ2-5 | NA | TRBV12-5 | CASGPRTGEETQYF | TGTGCTAGTGGTCCCCGGACAGGGGAAGAGACCCAGTACTTC
NA | TRBJ1-4 | once | TRBV3-1/TRBV3-2 | CASSSARVSNEKLFF | TGTGCCAGCAGCTCTGCGAGGGTATCTAATGAAAAACTGTTTTTT